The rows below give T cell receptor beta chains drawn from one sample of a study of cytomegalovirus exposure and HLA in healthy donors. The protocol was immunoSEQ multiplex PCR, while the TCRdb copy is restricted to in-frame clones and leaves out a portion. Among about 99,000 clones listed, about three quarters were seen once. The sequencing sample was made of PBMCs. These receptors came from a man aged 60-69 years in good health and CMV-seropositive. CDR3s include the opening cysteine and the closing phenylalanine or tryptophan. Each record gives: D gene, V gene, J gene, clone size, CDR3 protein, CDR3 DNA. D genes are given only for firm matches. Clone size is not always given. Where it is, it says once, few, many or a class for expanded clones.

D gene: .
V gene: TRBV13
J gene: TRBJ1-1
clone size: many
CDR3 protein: CASSLTQAEAFF
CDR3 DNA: TGTGCCAGCAGCTTGACACAGGCTGAAGCTTTCTTT

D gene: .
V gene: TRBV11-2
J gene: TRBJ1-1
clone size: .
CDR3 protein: CASSLGGVRGVSFF
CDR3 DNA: TGTGCCAGCAGCTTAGGGGGCGTCCGCGGAGTGTCTTTCTTT

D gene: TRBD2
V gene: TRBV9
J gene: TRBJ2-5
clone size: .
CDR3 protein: CASSLSERGRGETQYF
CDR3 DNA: TGTGCCAGCAGCTTGTCCGAGCGGGGTAGGGGAGAGACCCAGTACTTC

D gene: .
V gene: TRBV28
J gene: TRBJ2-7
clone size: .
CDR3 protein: CASSTAGQNYEQYF
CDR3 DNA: TGTGCCAGCAGCACCGCGGGACAGAACTACGAGCAGTACTTC

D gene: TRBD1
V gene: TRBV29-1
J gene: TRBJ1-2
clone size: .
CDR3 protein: CSVAEQGVANYGYTF
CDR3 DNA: TGCAGCGTGGCTGAACAGGGGGTAGCTAACTATGGCTACACCTTC

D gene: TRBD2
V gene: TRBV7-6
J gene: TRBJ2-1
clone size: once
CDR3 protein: CASSLFGGGLRNEQFF
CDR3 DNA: TGTGCCAGCAGCTTATTCGGGGGGGGTCTCAGGAATGAGCAGTTCTTC

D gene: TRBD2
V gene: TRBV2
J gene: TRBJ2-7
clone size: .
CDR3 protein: CASSPSGLASSYEQYF
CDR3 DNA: TGTGCCAGCAGCCCCTCGGGACTAGCCTCCTCCTACGAGCAGTACTTC

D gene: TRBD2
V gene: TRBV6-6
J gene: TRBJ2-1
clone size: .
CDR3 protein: CASGLRASGGAEQFF
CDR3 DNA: TGTGCCAGCGGCCTCAGGGCTAGCGGGGGGGCAGAGCAGTTCTTC

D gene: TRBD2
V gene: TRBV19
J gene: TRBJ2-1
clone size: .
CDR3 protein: CASSIDGRLAGNEQFF
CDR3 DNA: TGTGCCAGTAGTATAGATGGTCGGCTAGCGGGAAATGAGCAGTTCTTC

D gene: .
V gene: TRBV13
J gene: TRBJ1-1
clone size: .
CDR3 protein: CASSPNRFPTEAFF
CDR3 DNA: TGTGCCAGCAGCCCGAACAGATTTCCAACTGAAGCTTTCTTT

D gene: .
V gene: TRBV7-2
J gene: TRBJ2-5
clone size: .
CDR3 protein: CASSLARRYQETQYF
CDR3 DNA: TGTGCCAGCAGCTTAGCGCGGAGGTACCAAGAGACCCAGTACTTC

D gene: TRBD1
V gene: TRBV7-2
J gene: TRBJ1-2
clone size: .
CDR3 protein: CASRVRDRGNYGYTF
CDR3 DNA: TGTGCCAGCAGGGTCAGGGACAGGGGGAACTATGGCTACACCTTC

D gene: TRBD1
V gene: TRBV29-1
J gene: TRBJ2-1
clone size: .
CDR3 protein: CSVAGSTGTGGGNEQFF
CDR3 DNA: TGCAGCGTCGCGGGATCAACCGGGACAGGGGGTGGTAATGAGCAGTTCTTC

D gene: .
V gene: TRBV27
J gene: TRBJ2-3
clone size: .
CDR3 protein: CASSFEGTDTQYF
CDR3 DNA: TGTGCCAGCAGTTTTGAGGGAACAGATACGCAGTATTTT

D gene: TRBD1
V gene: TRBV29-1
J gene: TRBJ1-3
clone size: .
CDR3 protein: CSVGQEGNTIYF
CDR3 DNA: TGCAGCGTCGGACAGGAAGGAAACACCATATATTTT

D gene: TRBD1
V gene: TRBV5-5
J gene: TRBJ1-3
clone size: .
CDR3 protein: CASRRTGEGNTIYF
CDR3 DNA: TGTGCCAGCAGACGGACAGGGGAGGGAAACACCATATATTTT

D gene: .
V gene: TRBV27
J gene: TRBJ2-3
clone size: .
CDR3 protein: CASSLNQGDTQYF
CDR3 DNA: TGTGCCAGCAGTTTGAACCAGGGGGATACGCAGTATTTT

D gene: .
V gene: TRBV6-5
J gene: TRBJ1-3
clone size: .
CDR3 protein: CASSDGTGNTIYF
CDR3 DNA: TGTGCCAGCAGTGACGGGACAGGAAACACCATATATTTT

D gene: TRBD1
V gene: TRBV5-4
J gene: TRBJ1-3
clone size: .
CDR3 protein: CASSLGGTGGTGNTIYF
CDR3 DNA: TGTGCCAGCAGCTTGGGGGGGACAGGGGGGACTGGAAACACCATATATTTT

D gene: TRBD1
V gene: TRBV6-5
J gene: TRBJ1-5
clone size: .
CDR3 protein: CASTSRQGAMAQHF
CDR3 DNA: TGTGCCAGCACCTCAAGACAGGGTGCCATGGCCCAGCATTTT

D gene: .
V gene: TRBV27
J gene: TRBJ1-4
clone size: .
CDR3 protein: CASSEGLRAEKLFF
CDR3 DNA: TGTGCCAGCAGTGAAGGGCTGCGGGCTGAAAAACTGTTTTTT

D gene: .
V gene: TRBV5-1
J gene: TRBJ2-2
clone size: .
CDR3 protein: CASNPQQIDTGELFF
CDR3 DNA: TGCGCCAGCAACCCCCAACAGATCGACACCGGGGAGCTGTTTTTT

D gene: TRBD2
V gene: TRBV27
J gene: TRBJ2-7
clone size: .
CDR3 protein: CASSPHTSGPSSYEQYF
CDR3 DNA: TGTGCCAGCAGTCCCCACACTAGCGGCCCCTCCTCCTACGAGCAGTACTTC

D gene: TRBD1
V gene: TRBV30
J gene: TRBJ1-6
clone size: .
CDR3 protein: CAWSVGDRDNSPLHF
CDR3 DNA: TGTGCCTGGAGTGTTGGGGACAGGGATAATTCACCCCTCCACTTT

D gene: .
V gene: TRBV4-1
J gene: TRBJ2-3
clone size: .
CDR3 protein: CASSHLLDTQYF
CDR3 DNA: TGCGCCAGCAGCCACCTATTAGATACGCAGTATTTT

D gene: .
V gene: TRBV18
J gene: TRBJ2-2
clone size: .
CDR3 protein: CASSPSRASITGELFF
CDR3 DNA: TGTGCCAGCTCCCCCTCGAGGGCCTCGATCACCGGGGAGCTGTTTTTT

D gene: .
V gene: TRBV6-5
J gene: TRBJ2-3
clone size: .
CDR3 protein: CASSYYRGQGTDTQYF
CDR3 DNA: TGTGCCAGCAGTTATTACAGAGGGCAAGGCACAGATACGCAGTATTTT

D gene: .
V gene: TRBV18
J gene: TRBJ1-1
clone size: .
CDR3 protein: CASSPREWAANTEAFF
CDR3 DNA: TGTGCCAGCTCACCTCGGGAGTGGGCAGCGAACACTGAAGCTTTCTTT

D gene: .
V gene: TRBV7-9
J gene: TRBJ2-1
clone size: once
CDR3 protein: CASSLGGSYNEQFF
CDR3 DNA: TGTGCCAGCAGCTTAGGGGGCAGCTACAATGAGCAGTTCTTC

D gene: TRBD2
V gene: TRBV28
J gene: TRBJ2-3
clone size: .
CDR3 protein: CASSAPRGGTDTQYF
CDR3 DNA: TGTGCCAGCAGTGCGCCGCGGGGGGGCACAGATACGCAGTATTTT

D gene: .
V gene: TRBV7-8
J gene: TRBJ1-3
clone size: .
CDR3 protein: CASSLSGAAGNTIYF
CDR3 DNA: TGTGCCAGCAGCTTATCAGGGGCGGCTGGAAACACCATATATTTT

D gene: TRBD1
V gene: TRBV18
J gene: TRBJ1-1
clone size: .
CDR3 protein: CASSPATGGTNPTTEAFF
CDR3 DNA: TGTGCCAGCTCACCGGCGACAGGGGGTACCAACCCGACCACTGAAGCTTTCTTT

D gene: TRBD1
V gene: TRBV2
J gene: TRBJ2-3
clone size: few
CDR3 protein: CASTQGALLSTDTQYF
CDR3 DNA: TGTGCCAGCACGCAGGGGGCCCTTCTTTCCACAGATACGCAGTATTTT

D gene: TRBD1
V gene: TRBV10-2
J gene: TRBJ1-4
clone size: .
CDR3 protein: CASTKTGSDEKLFF
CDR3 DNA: TGCGCCAGCACCAAGACAGGGTCCGATGAAAAACTGTTTTTT

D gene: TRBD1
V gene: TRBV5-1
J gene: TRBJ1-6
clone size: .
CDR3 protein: CASSLNRGQGSPLHF
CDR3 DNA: TGCGCCAGCAGCCTGAACAGGGGGCAAGGCTCACCCCTCCACTTT